This T cell receptor beta chain was captured in a study of blood T cell repertoires in COVID-19 (dated by TCRdb to 2018 to 2021). Regarding the complete study: Samples covering the acute and convalescent phases of COVID-19 were provided by collaborators in the United States, Italy and Spain. The material from the prospective study consisted of cDNA or gDNA derived from T cells, B-cell-depleted T cells, or PBMCs. The dataset comprised deeply sampled blood TCRbeta repertoires from subjects exposed to, actively infected with, or recovered from COVID-19. The repertoires were made available in a free public database intended to serve as a resource for research on the immune response to SARS-CoV-2. The samples were drawn from the first 160 participants of the ongoing ImmuneRACE study and from 950 to 1,500 subjects provided by 6 global collaborators. The sample metadata nearly always contained a de-identified subject ID, COVID-19 status, age in years and sex. Where available, HLA class I and class II types were obtained from metadata supplied by the sample provider rather than from assay-based typing.

General conclusions and limits of the study: Clinical and demographic metadata were provided uncurated, with the amount varying by source and participant.

For this clone: Its recognized antigen is unknown. No qualities accompany the bases; no much larger clone lies one base away.

The CDR3 runs 15 amino acids, cysteine and phenylalanine included. Just the 45-base CDR3 DNA is kept, in frame starting at base 1. The V and J ends are trimmed by 8 bases and 0 bases, leaving 15 bases between them. CDR1 and CDR2 are read off the germline V gene as SGHTA and FQGNSA. The immunoSEQ Assay, a bias-controlled multiplex PCR, was used to amplify TCRbeta CDR3 regions from genomic DNA. Per the original workflow: The number of nucleated cells in each sample was estimated from the amplification of reference gene primers within the assay. To quantify the absolute abundance of each unique TCRbeta CDR3 rearrangement, sequence reads were collapsed and filtered. For each sample, productive Simpson clonality was calculated as the square root of Simpson's diversity index across productive rearrangements. Here the immuneACCESS table is served through TCRdb, limited to in-frame sequences with V and J called. Missing clones are a known gap in these copies; in checked studies unresolved V genes cover under half, and the rest lacks a known reason. V and J calls and clone size come straight from that table; D and trimming were deduced from the DNA. The sample profile shows 50,000 to 60,000 clones; 85% of them were found once. Of the sample, roughly 13% is held by the ten largest clones.

Whole blood was collected in K2EDTA tubes by collaborating institutions according to the institutions' own protocols. For TCRbeta analysis, collaborators shipped samples as frozen whole blood, isolated PBMCs, or DNA extracted from either of those sample types. This receptor chain uses TRBV7-2 and TRBJ2-3; possibly the D gene is TRBD2, per 6 matching bases. This TCR was sampled from a human donor in a cohort sampled during active COVID-19. Input material: peripheral blood. The base sequence is TGTGCCAGCGCTAAGGAAAGCGGGAGCACAGATACGCAGTATTTT. This encodes CASAKESGSTDTQYF.